The 4 T cell receptor beta chains reported below all come from one sample, sequenced in a study of cytomegalovirus exposure and HLA in healthy donors. Both 60 Vbeta primers and 13 Jbeta primers went into the PCR. TCRdb keeps only in-frame clones here, not all; method: immunoSEQ multiplex PCR. The sample consists of more than 95,000 clones, over 60% of them appearing once. Sequencing was done on a sample of PBMCs. These receptors all stem from a man aged 25 to 40 in good health and CMV-seronegative.

This clone appeared a few times. Other DNA sequences in this sample translate to the same CDR3. J is TRBJ2-3 and V is TRBV5-1; 7 nucleotides align to TRBD2. The CDR3 extends over 17 amino acids. V was clipped by 4 bases and J by 3 bases; unmatched bases: 14. CDR1 is SGHRS and CDR2 is YFSETQ in the germline V gene. The DNA for the CDR3 is TGCGCCAGCAGCCCCCTTGCGATTCGGACTAGTACAGATACGCAGTATTTT. Protein product: CASSPLAIRTSTDTQYF. Full variable domain (rest looked up from reference TRBV5-1 and TRBJ2-3): KAGVTQTPRYLIKTRGQQVTLSCSPISGHRSVSWYQQTPGQGLQFLFEYFSETQRNKGNFPGRFSGRQFSNSRSEMNVSTLELGDSALYLCASSPLAIRTSTDTQYFGPGTRLTVL.

This chain links TRBV12-2 with TRBJ1-2; TRBD1 is the table's D call, not checked against the DNA. TRBV12-2 is marked as a pseudogene. CDR3 length: 14 residues. The CDR3 here is CASRLRDRNYGYTF. In DNA form, the CDR3 reads TGTGCAAGTCGCTTACGGGACAGAAACTATGGCTACACCTTC.

The chain couples TRBV5-5 to TRBJ2-1; TRBD2 matches at 9 bases. This CDR3 is built from 16 residues. Looked up from germline, CDR1 is SGHKS and CDR2 is YYEKEE (reference sequence). The V and J ends lost 4 bases and 0 bases, in that order; junction bases with no gene match: 5. The CDR3 DNA follows: TGTGCCAGCAGCGCCGGACTAGCGAGCTCCTACAATGAGCAGTTCTTC. This encodes CASSAGLASSYNEQFF.

This sequence joins TRBV5-1 and TRBJ2-2; tentative D call: TRBD1 (5 bases). The CDR3 has 17 amino acids. The germline V gene has CDR1 SGHRS and CDR2 YFSETQ. Trimming took off 0 bases at V and 0 bases at J, with 12 bases between the two ends. The CDR3 region has the DNA TGCGCCAGCAGCTTGGGAACAGGAGCTACGAACACCGGGGAGCTGTTTTTT. Amino acid sequence: CASSLGTGATNTGELFF.